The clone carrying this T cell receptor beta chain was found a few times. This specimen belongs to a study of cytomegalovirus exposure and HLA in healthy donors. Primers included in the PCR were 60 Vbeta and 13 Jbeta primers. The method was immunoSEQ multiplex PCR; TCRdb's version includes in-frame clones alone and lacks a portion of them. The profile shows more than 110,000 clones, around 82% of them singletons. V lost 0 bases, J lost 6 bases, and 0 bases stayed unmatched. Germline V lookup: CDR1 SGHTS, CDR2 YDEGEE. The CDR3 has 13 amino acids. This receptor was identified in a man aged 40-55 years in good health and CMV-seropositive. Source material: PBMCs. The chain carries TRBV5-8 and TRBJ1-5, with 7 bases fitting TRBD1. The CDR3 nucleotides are TGTGCCAGCAGCTTGGAGGGGGCTCAGCCCCAGCATTTT. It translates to CASSLEGAQPQHF.